The 25 T cell receptor beta chains given below trace back to one sample, sequenced in a study of human T cells and chemical hapten exposure. The study extracted total RNA from unfractionated whole blood. Each CDR3 protein gets one entry after TCRdb re-called the 5' RACE reads with MiXCR. The table has approximately 110,000 distinct CDR3 sequences, approximately 20% seen once; the top ten hold approximately 2.6%. These receptors came from a human donor in good health.

The chain links TRBV29-1 to TRBJ2-3; 8 nucleotides line up with TRBD1. The CDR3 loop spans 14 amino acids. The germline gives CDR1 SQVTM, CDR2 ANQGSEA. The V and J ends lost 4 bases and 4 bases, in that order; junction bases with no gene match: 7. The CDR3 bases are TGCAGCGTTGCGACAGGGGCCCCTGCAGATACGCAGTATTTT. This codes for CSVATGAPADTQYF.

The V and J genes are TRBV7-3 and TRBJ2-1; D might be TRBD2 (5 bases). The CDR3 length is 15 residues. Germline CDR1 reads SGHTA; CDR2 reads FQGTGA. Trimming took 1 base from V and 4 from J, leaving 11 bases between them. In DNA, the CDR3 is TGTGCCAGCAGCTTAAGCCCCCGGGGATACAATGAGCAGTTCTTC. Its protein product is CASSLSPRGYNEQFF. The full variable domain, in which reference TRBV7-3 and TRBJ2-1 provide the parts outside the CDR3, is GAGVSQTPSNKVTEKGKYVELRCDPISGHTALYWYRQSLGQGPEFLIYFQGTGAADDSGLPNDRFFAVRPEGSVSTLKIQRTERGDSAVYLCASSLSPRGYNEQFFGPGTRLTVL.

This chain links TRBV12-3 or TRBV12-4 with TRBJ1-1; D is unclear. V was trimmed by 3 bases and J by 3 bases, leaving 5 bases between them. The length of the CDR3 is 12 residues. The DNA for the CDR3 is TGTGCCAGCAGTTTCTGGGACACTGAAGCTTTCTTT. Its protein product is CASSFWDTEAFF.

This clonotype was found a few times. The genes are TRBV2 and TRBJ1-2; D gene uncertain. CDR1 and CDR2 from the germline V gene are SNHLY and FYNNEI. Trimming stripped 10 bases from V and 2 bases from J, with 11 bases between. The CDR3 is made up of 12 amino acids. CDR3 sequence (DNA): TGTGCCACAGAAGTCGCGAACTATGGCTACACCTTC. As protein: CATEVANYGYTF.

This clonotype was observed once. V is TRBV6-5 and J is TRBJ1-1; maybe TRBD1 (5 bases). This CDR3 is 16 amino acids long. Between the trimmed V and J ends, which lost 2 bases and 1 base, there was a span of 14 bases. Germline CDR1 reads MNHEY; CDR2 reads SVGAGI. Here the CDR3 reads CASSYRWTWGNTEAFF. CDR3 DNA sequence: TGTGCCAGCAGTTACCGTTGGACATGGGGGAACACTGAAGCTTTCTTT.

This clonotype has more than one count but fewer than ten. The chain joins TRBV5-1 to TRBJ1-2; D remains ambiguous. This CDR3 spans 14 amino acids. V was clipped by 0 bases and J by 4 bases, with 10 bases between them. The V gene's germline CDR1 is SGHRS and CDR2 YFSETQ. CDR3 bases: TGCGCCAGCAGCTTGGAGGACGGAATCTATGGCTACACCTTC. Its protein is CASSLEDGIYGYTF.

This chain links TRBV10-2 with TRBJ2-5; TRBD1 agrees at 8 bases. The CDR3 has 15 amino acids. Losses at the gene ends were 1 base for V and 5 bases for J; bases not matched to a gene: 6. From germline, CDR1 is WSHSY and CDR2 SAAADI. CDR3 residues: CASSELRQGFETQYF. CDR3 nucleotide sequence: TGCGCCAGCAGTGAGTTGAGACAGGGGTTTGAGACCCAGTACTTC.

The chain uses TRBV6-5 and TRBJ1-6, with D maybe TRBD1 (6 bases). The CDR3 has 15 residues. In germline, CDR1 is MNHEY, CDR2 SVGAGI. V lost 2 bases and J lost 3, with 8 bases in between. The CDR3 DNA reads as TGTGCCAGCAGTTACGCGGACAGCTATAATTCACCCCTCCACTTT. This encodes CASSYADSYNSPLHF.

At least ten counts were recorded for this clonotype. CDR3 amino acids: CASSGGSGMGTGELFF. The CDR3 DNA reads TGTGCCAGCAGTGGGGGCAGCGGGATGGGGACCGGGGAGCTGTTTTTT. The chain couples TRBV27 to TRBJ2-2, with TRBD2 as a possible D gene (7 bases). V was pared by 5 bases and J by 5 bases, with 18 bases between. Germline lookup yields CDR1 MNHEY and CDR2 SMNVEV (reference sequence). This CDR3 comprises 16 residues.

This clonotype has a count of ten or more. This chain joins TRBV15 and TRBJ1-1; 11 bases are a match to TRBD1. V lost 1 base and J lost 5; bases outside the gene matches: 9. This CDR3 has 17 amino acids. CDR1 and CDR2 from the germline V gene are LNHNV and YYDKDF (reference sequence). CDR3 residues: CATSRGLPGTGGTEAFF. DNA of the CDR3: TGTGCCACCAGCAGAGGACTACCGGGGACAGGGGGAACTGAAGCTTTCTTT.

About this clonotype: One junction end does not reproduce the germline sequence, and a read error may be involved. The rearrangement joins TRBV28 to TRBJ1-1; D uncertain. This CDR3 has 14 residues. Germline values: CDR1 MDHEN, CDR2 SYDVKM. CDR3 DNA: TGTGCCAGCAGTTTACTTCCCTTGGCCGACGTGAAGACGTTT. It codes for CASSLLPLADVKTF.

The J gene is TRBJ2-3, the V gene TRBV28; a weak D match, TRBD2 (5 bases). V was cut by 1 base and J by 4 bases, with 12 bases left in between. This CDR3 region has 15 residues. Germline assignment: CDR1 MDHEN and CDR2 SYDVKM. The CDR3 spells CASSLFPGNSDTQYF. CDR3 bases: TGTGCCAGCAGTTTATTCCCCGGGAACTCAGATACGCAGTATTTT.

The rearrangement joins TRBV5-1 to TRBJ1-5, with a tentative D call TRBD1 (5 bases). Looked up from germline, CDR1 is SGHRS and CDR2 is YFSETQ. The CDR3 consists of 14 residues. V lost 2 bases to trimming and J lost 6 bases, with 12 bases between them. CDR3 in DNA: TGCGCCAGCAGCTTAGACAGCCTAGGTCAGCCCCAGCATTTT. Amino acids: CASSLDSLGQPQHF.

This clonotype was counted only a few times. This chain connects TRBV2 to TRBJ2-1; 8 bases match TRBD2. CDR1 and CDR2 from the germline V gene are SNHLY and FYNNEI. CDR3 length equals 16 residues. The ends lost 7 bases at V and 2 bases at J; junction bases unmatched: 10. The CDR3 DNA reads as TGTGCCAGCACCATGGCTCTAGCGGGCCCCTACAATGAGCAGTTCTTC. Its protein is CASTMALAGPYNEQFF.

V usage is TRBV29-1 and J usage is TRBJ2-7; possible D gene TRBD1, 6 bases. Deletions cut 5 bases from V and 4 bases from J, with 9 bases between. The CDR3 is made up of 11 amino acids. Germline V gene lookup returns CDR1 SQVTM and CDR2 ANQGSEA. CDR3 loop: CSVFRGYEQYF. DNA for the CDR3: TGCAGCGTTTTCAGGGGATACGAGCAGTACTTC.

This clonotype was found a few times. V gene TRBV7-9 combines with J gene TRBJ1-4; a possible D gene is TRBD1 (6 bases). The V and J ends lost 4 bases and 4 bases respectively, with 13 bases between them. The germline V gene has CDR1 SEHNR and CDR2 FQNEAQ (reference sequence). This CDR3 has 15 residues. The CDR3 coding sequence is TGTGCCAGCAGCTCGGACAGAGTGTTTAATGAAAAACTGTTTTTT. Translated: CASSSDRVFNEKLFF.

The chain couples TRBV7-9 to TRBJ1-1; no definite D call. V shed 8 bases and J shed 5 bases, with 15 bases lying between them. CDR3 size: 13 residues. Germline-derived CDR1 and CDR2 are SEHNR and FQNEAQ (reference sequence). CDR3 DNA sequence: TGTGCCAGCCGATTGGGAGTGTCGACTGAAGCTTTCTTT. This codes for CASRLGVSTEAFF. Full variable domain (outside the CDR3, taken from reference TRBV7-9 and TRBJ1-1): DTGVSQNPRHKITKRGQNVTFRCDPISEHNRLYWYRQTLGQGPEFLTYFQNEAQLEKSRLLSDRFSAERPKGSFSTLEIQRTEQGDSAMYLCASRLGVSTEAFFGQGTRLTVV.

In this sample, this clonotype turned up a few times. The CDR3 nucleotides read TGTGCCAGCAGTCAAACGGCGGGCGGAAGCACAGATACGCAGTATTTT. This sequence encodes CASSQTAGGSTDTQYF. V usage is TRBV12-3 or TRBV12-4 and J usage is TRBJ2-3; possibly TRBD2 for D (5 bases). This CDR3 contains 16 residues. Trimming took 5 bases from V and 0 from J, leaving 15 bases between them.

In DNA, the CDR3 is TGTGCCAGCAGCCCGGACAGGGGGAACAATCAGCCCCAGCATTTT. Amino acids: CASSPDRGNNQPQHF. V usage is TRBV6-5 and J usage is TRBJ1-5; 10 nucleotides align to TRBD1. The germline V gene has CDR1 MNHEY and CDR2 SVGAGI. CDR3 size: 15 residues. V shed 6 bases, J shed 3 bases, and the junction held 5 bases outside the gene matches.

The table lists this clonotype with a few counts. CDR3 protein: CATSDLNYGYTF. In DNA, the CDR3 is TGTGCCACCAGTGATCTTAACTATGGCTACACCTTC. J is TRBJ1-2 and V is TRBV24-1; D ambiguous. Germline CDR1 KGHDR, CDR2 SFDVKD. CDR3 length: 12 amino acids. The V and J ends lost 3 bases and 1 base respectively, with 2 bases between them.

This clonotype was observed a few times. The chain couples TRBV6-5 to TRBJ2-5, with D unclear. From germline, CDR1 is MNHEY and CDR2 SVGAGI. With 0 bases removed from V and 1 base from J, the gap between germline ends came to 9 bases. The CDR3 totals 15 residues. CDR3 in DNA: TGTGCCAGCAGTTACTCGAGTTACAGCCAAGAGACCCAGTACTTC. This translates into CASSYSSYSQETQYF.

There are a few counts of this clonotype. V gene TRBV5-1 combines with J gene TRBJ2-5, with 10 bases identical to TRBD2. Germline V gene lookup returns CDR1 SGHRS and CDR2 YFSETQ. The V segment lost 0 bases and the J segment 5 bases; nucleotides outside the gene matches: 1. The length of the CDR3 is 14 residues. The CDR3 is CASSLEGLAETQYF. The DNA for the CDR3 is TGCGCCAGCAGCTTGGAGGGACTAGCGGAGACCCAGTACTTC.

In this sample, this clonotype turned up a few times. The chain combines TRBV30 with TRBJ1-1; D might be TRBD1 (5 bases). Trimming removed 2 bases from V and 5 bases from J, with 15 bases in between. From germline, CDR1 is GTSNPN and CDR2 SVGIG (reference sequence). There are 14 residues in the CDR3. In DNA form, the CDR3 reads TGTGCCTGGAGTTCAAGACGGGGGAATACTGAAGCTTTCTTT. Amino acids: CAWSSRRGNTEAFF.

The chain links TRBV5-1 to TRBJ2-7; D remains unclear. From germline, CDR1 is SGHRS and CDR2 YFSETQ. The CDR3 spans 14 residues. The ends were cut back, 4 bases at V and 2 bases at J, with 13 bases in the middle. For the CDR3, the DNA is TGCGCCAGCAGCCCACGGCCACCCCCCTACGAGCAGTACTTC. It yields the protein CASSPRPPPYEQYF.

This clonotype has a handful of counts. This chain uses TRBV4-1 with TRBJ2-7; TRBD1 matches 7 bases. CDR3 length: 14 residues. V lost 4 bases to trimming and J lost 1 base; unmatched junction nucleotides: 4. Per germline, CDR1 MGHRA and CDR2 YSYEKL. The CDR3 reads CASSPSGQSYEQYF. The DNA for the CDR3 is TGCGCCAGCAGCCCCTCGGGACAGTCCTACGAGCAGTACTTC.